This TCR beta chain was obtained from a study of CD8+ T cells in alopecia areata. Collected material from alopecia areata patients comprised lesional scalp punch biopsies and peripheral blood. Germline CDR1 is SGHTA and CDR2 is FQGNSA. The V end lost 1 base, the J end lost 7 bases, and 8 bases lay between the germline ends. The CDR3 has 13 amino acids. Extraction of RNA preceded its reverse transcription into cDNA, which served as the sequencing template. The table came from immunoSEQ multiplex PCR; TCRdb's copy has only in-frame clones and leaves some out. The repertoire holds over 120,000 clones, with 51% as singletons.

V gene TRBV7-2 combines with J gene TRBJ2-4; perhaps D is TRBD1 or TRBD2 (5 bases each). This receptor was identified in a human donor with alopecia areata. The source material was CD4+ T cells sorted from blood, sampled at week 0. Written as DNA, the CDR3 is TGTGCCAGCAGCTTAGTATGGGGGAACATTCAGTACTTC. It specifies CASSLVWGNIQYF.